These T cell receptor beta chains were read from a single sample in a study of response to subunit inactivated influenza vaccine. TCRdb independently ran MiXCR on the RT-PCR reads; one entry per CDR3 protein. In the table there are 530,000 or so distinct CDR3 sequences, about 15% of which are singletons. Here the sequenced sample was PBMCs from blood, taken 11 to 12 days after vaccination. Every receptor here comes from a man over 45 who received an inactivated influenza vaccine. Both conserved end residues are trimmed from each CDR3. D genes are given only for firm matches.

>TRBJ1-1|TRBV20-1|.
SAHYDANTEAF
>TRBJ2-1|TRBV5-1|TRBD2
ASSLVTSGGVNEQF
>TRBJ2-7|TRBV20-1|.
SANRLTYEQY
>TRBJ1-1|TRBV5-1|TRBD1
ASSPGTGGLMNTEAF
>TRBJ2-5|TRBV19|.
ASSMNRQETQY
>TRBJ2-7|TRBV7-2|.
ASSLAIDRTAYEQY
>TRBJ2-1|TRBV28|.
ATNSNNEQF
>TRBJ1-2|TRBV20-1|TRBD1
SAHRGNYGYT
>TRBJ2-1|TRBV6-1|.
ASTYASGNEQF
>TRBJ2-7|TRBV3-1|.
ASSQRAGVYEQY
>TRBJ2-7|TRBV6-1|TRBD1
ASSAGTGGKDEQY
>TRBJ2-1|TRBV6-2/TRBV6-3|.
ASSYNPFVGDSSYNEQF
>TRBJ2-3|TRBV13|TRBD1
ASSSRQGDTQY
>TRBJ2-1|TRBV10-3|.
AISDTDNEQF
>TRBJ2-5|TRBV3-1|.
ASSQNHRGEETQY
>TRBJ1-2|TRBV12-3/TRBV12-4|.
ASSPGYGYT
>TRBJ2-7|TRBV10-3|TRBD2
AISDWSGSSYEQY
>TRBJ1-2|TRBV4-3|.
ASSQDSRGHYGYT
>TRBJ2-3|TRBV30|.
AWSREFTDTQY
>TRBJ1-3|TRBV7-2|.
ASSLLGGYSGNTIY
>TRBJ1-4|TRBV7-9|.
ASSSNQGTNEKLF
>TRBJ1-2|TRBV20-1|TRBD1
SARDPRDSYGYT
>TRBJ2-2|TRBV5-6|.
ASSWEAGELF